The present T cell receptor beta chain was sequenced within a study of long-term antiretroviral therapy in people with HIV. About the research overall: The earliest samples came about a decade before the 2015 immediate-ART recommendation.

Survey level was the resolution at which the v3.0 immunoSEQ assay ran. Profiled with immunoSEQ multiplex PCR; TCRdb holds only in-frame clones, not every one. The data show about 10,000 clones, roughly four fifths seen once. Trimming stripped 11 bases from V and 1 base from J, with 6 bases between. This CDR3 has 12 amino acids. The germline V gene encodes CDR1 SNHLY and CDR2 FYNNEI. By sample share, this clone is medium-sized. Its antigen is as yet unknown. The study's findings and limits: When set beside controls, HIV repertoires had CDR3 length ranges that were narrower.

The chain couples TRBV2 to TRBJ2-6; no reliable D call. This receptor was identified in a man aged 40-49 years with HIV. The starting material was unsorted PBMCs, obtained 0.7 years after starting antiretroviral therapy. The CDR3 DNA reads as TGTGCCTATCATTCTGGGGCCAACGTCCTGACTTTC. It specifies CAYHSGANVLTF.